The sequence of this TCR beta chain was determined in a study of control samples from healthy donors and cancer patients. Here immunoSEQ multiplex PCR was the method, and the copy in TCRdb shows in-frame clones only, minus some. Of about 60,000 clones in the sample, 95% to 96% were seen once. The CDR3 covers 15 residues. Germline V gene sequence: CDR1 MNHNS, CDR2 SASEGT. The V gene lost 0 bases and the J gene lost 6 bases, with 14 bases spanning the gap. The chain combines TRBV6-1 with TRBJ1-2, with no clear D. The sequenced sample consisted of blood. This clonotype originated in a woman younger than 35 in good health. DNA of the CDR3: TGTGCCAGCAGTGAAGCGCAAAGGAGTCCTAATGGCTACACCTTC. Its protein is CASSEAQRSPNGYTF.